The 8 T cell receptor beta chains given below trace back to one sample, sequenced in a study of cytomegalovirus exposure and HLA in healthy donors. The protocol was immunoSEQ multiplex PCR, while the TCRdb copy is restricted to in-frame clones and leaves out a portion. This sample yields some 100,000 clones, of which 88% are seen a single time; about 4.4% belongs to the top ten. The sample was PBMCs. These receptors were taken from a young man in good health and CMV-seropositive.

The chain's CDR3 is CASSLEAPSGGRETQYF. The CDR3 bases are TGTGCCAGCAGCTTAGAGGCGCCAAGCGGGGGCCGGGAGACCCAGTACTTC. This chain links TRBV7-6 with TRBJ2-5, with TRBD2 matching 8 bases. The germline V gene has CDR1 SGHVS and CDR2 FNYEAQ. This CDR3 contains 17 residues. V was clipped by 1 base and J by 5 bases; unmatched bases: 12.

The chain is built from TRBV5-1 and TRBJ2-5; D may be TRBD1 (6 bases). The V end was cut by 0 bases, the J end by 5 bases, with 14 bases between. The CDR3 has 15 amino acids. CDR1 and CDR2 (germline): SGHRS, YFSETQ. CDR3 sequence reads: CASSLDLGASETQYF. DNA of the CDR3: TGCGCCAGCAGCTTGGATCTGGGGGCTTCGGAGACCCAGTACTTC. Supplemented by reference TRBV5-1 and TRBJ2-5, the full variable domain reads KAGVTQTPRYLIKTRGQQVTLSCSPISGHRSVSWYQQTPGQGLQFLFEYFSETQRNKGNFPGRFSGRQFSNSRSEMNVSTLELGDSALYLCASSLDLGASETQYFGPGTRLLVL.

The rearrangement joins TRBV6-6 to TRBJ1-1; TRBD1 is a possible D gene (5 bases). V was shortened by 6 bases and J by 2 bases, with 10 bases between the two germline ends. The CDR3 consists of 13 residues. Germline values: CDR1 MNHNY, CDR2 SVGAGI (reference sequence). The CDR3 coding sequence is TGTGCCAGCAGCACTCAGGGTAACACTGAAGCTTTCTTT. Amino acids: CASSTQGNTEAFF.

The genes are TRBV7-2 and TRBJ1-1, with 10 nucleotides matching TRBD1. V lost 5 bases to trimming and J lost 1 base; unmatched junction nucleotides: 13. This CDR3 has 18 residues. CDR1 is SGHTA and CDR2 is FQGNSA in the germline V gene. CDR3 sequence (DNA): TGTGCCAGCAGCATGAAAGGACAGGGGGAGTACGGGAACACTGAAGCTTTCTTT. Residues: CASSMKGQGEYGNTEAFF.

V gene TRBV5-1 combines with J gene TRBJ1-2; 10 bases are shared with TRBD1. Losses at the gene ends were 4 bases for V and 8 bases for J; bases not matched to a gene: 5. The CDR3 has 13 residues. Germline V gene lookup returns CDR1 SGHRS and CDR2 YFSETQ. CDR3 nucleotides: TGCGCCAGCAGCACCGGGACAGGGGCCGGCTACACCTTC. The encoded protein is CASSTGTGAGYTF.

This chain connects TRBV29-1 to TRBJ2-3; D is perhaps TRBD1 (8 bases). The length of the CDR3 is 16 residues. The V gene's germline CDR1 is SQVTM and CDR2 ANQGSEA. Trimming took off 8 bases at V and 0 bases at J, with 21 bases between the two ends. The CDR3 sequence is CSLTGGTGGSTDTQYF. CDR3 DNA sequence: TGCAGCCTAACCGGGGGGACAGGAGGAAGCACAGATACGCAGTATTTT.

The chain is built from TRBV5-4 and TRBJ2-2, with D possibly being TRBD2 (5 bases). This CDR3 has 15 amino acids. Germline CDR1 is SGHNT and CDR2 is YYREEE (reference sequence). Trimming removed 0 bases at V and 1 base at J, with 7 bases between. Here the CDR3 DNA reads TGTGCCAGCAGCTTGGATCGGGAGAACACCGGGGAGCTGTTTTTT. Its translation: CASSLDRENTGELFF.

This rearrangement joins TRBV30 to TRBJ1-2; no clear D gene. V lost 0 bases to trimming and J lost 8 bases, with 16 bases between them. Looked up from germline, CDR1 is GTSNPN and CDR2 is SVGIG (reference sequence). This CDR3 is built from 14 residues. The CDR3 region is CAWSVLVWADGYTF. The CDR3 DNA reads TGTGCCTGGAGTGTACTGGTCTGGGCCGACGGCTACACCTTC. The full variable domain, rest sourced from reference TRBV30 and TRBJ1-2, is SQTIHQWPATLVQPVGSPLSLECTVEGTSNPNLYWYRQAAGRGLQLLFYSVGIGQISSEVPQNLSASRPQDRQFILSSKKLLLSDSGFYLCAWSVLVWADGYTFGSGTRLTVV.